This TCR beta chain was identified in a study of tumor-infiltrating lymphocytes in primary liver carcinoma. Study-wide context: Surgeons resected the patients' primary liver carcinomas. The patient group consisted of men and women aged 30 to 69 years.

TCR beta cDNA was reverse-transcribed from 450 to 500 ng of total RNA. The reaction used a constant-region primer and ProtoScript II reverse transcriptase. TCR beta libraries came from three nested multiplex PCR rounds using slightly modified ARM-PCR. Running around 10 cycles apiece, the first two PCR rounds relied on TRBV1-TRBV30 forward primers together with a C-beta reverse primer. Each CDR3 protein is one row after TCRdb ran MiXCR on the multiplex PCR reads. This sample has about 180,000 distinct CDR3 sequences; 50% to 75% occur once, and the top ten carry 70% to 80%. Unsorted whole blood supplied the RNA, and germline DNA was extracted too. No treatment had been given to the patients, who were chronically infected with HBV. The germline CDR1 and CDR2 sequences are SGHDN and FVKESK. CDR3 length equals 14 residues. Deletions cut 5 bases from V and 1 base from J, with 12 bases between.

The chain carries TRBV14 and TRBJ2-7; D is uncertain. The sample consisted of peripheral blood. The TCR sequence derives from a middle-aged man with primary liver carcinoma and hepatitis B virus infection. The CDR3 spells CASSSSAVSYEQYF. The CDR3 DNA reads TGTGCCAGCAGCTCCTCCGCAGTATCCTACGAGCAGTACTTC.